This section outlines one T cell receptor beta chain sequence together with its context. This clone has at least ten counts. The clone's antigen remains unknown. The sample holds no much larger clone one base away, and base qualities are not on file. This sample is part of a study of metastatic and nonmetastatic thyroid tumors (TCRdb year 2020). For context, the study as a whole: Repertoires from peripheral blood and from tumor or nodule tissue samples of malignant and benign thyroid patients were compared.

Library preparation was by PCR. TCRdb names Illumina HiSeq 4000 as the instrument used. High-throughput sequencing was used to profile the TCR beta-chain CDR3 region of each patient. From the authors' description of their analysis: A classifier to discriminate distant-metastatic papillary thyroid cancer patients was built from CDR3 differences across clinicopathological groups. The Shannon index was used to assess repertoire diversity, and the Morisita-Horn index was used to assess tumor-blood repertoire similarity. The public reads were quality trimmed at Q25 with fastp and then assembled into clones with MiXCR by TCRdb, keeping productive beta chains. Clone size and V and J calls follow TCRdb, not the original study. For this sample the table gives about 27,000 clones, of which less than 15% were detected only once. Together, the top ten hold 17% of the sample. No patient had received any treatment before thyroid surgery. The study retrospectively analysed patient clinical samples collected from about 2011 to 2018 using T-cell receptor beta sequencing.

Beyond this particular receptor, the publication reports: In both blood and tumor samples, TCR beta diversity was reported to be significantly higher in malignant tumors than in benign nodules.

Measured from the cysteine to the phenylalanine, the CDR3 is 15 residues long. Only CDR3 DNA is held: 45 bases, read in frame from base 1. CDR1 is given as SGHRS and CDR2 as YFSETQ, both from the germline V gene. For this chain, trimming is 2 bases at the V end and 8 bases at the J end, and the number of junction bases without a gene match is 6. The rearrangement joined TRBV5-1 to TRBJ1-6, with 8 central nucleotides matching TRBD1. Material for sequencing was blood. The receptor comes from a female donor with papillary thyroid cancer or a benign thyroid nodule (not recorded which). Some clones in this sample may be carry-over from other donors' samples. CDR3 region: CASSFGQGGDSPLHF. The bases read TGCGCCAGCAGCTTCGGACAGGGTGGGGATTCACCCCTCCACTTT.